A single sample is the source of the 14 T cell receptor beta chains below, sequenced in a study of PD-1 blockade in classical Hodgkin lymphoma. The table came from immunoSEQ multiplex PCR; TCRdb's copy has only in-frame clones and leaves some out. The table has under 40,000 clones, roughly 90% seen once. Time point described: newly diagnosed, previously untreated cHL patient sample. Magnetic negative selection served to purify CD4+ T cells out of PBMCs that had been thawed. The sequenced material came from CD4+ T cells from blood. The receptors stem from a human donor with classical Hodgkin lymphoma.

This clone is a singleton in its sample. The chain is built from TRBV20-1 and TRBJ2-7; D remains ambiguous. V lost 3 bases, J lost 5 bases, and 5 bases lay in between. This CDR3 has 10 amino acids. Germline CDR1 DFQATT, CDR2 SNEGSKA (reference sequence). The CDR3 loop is CSASRDEQYF. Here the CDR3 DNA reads TGCAGTGCTAGCCGTGACGAGCAGTACTTC.

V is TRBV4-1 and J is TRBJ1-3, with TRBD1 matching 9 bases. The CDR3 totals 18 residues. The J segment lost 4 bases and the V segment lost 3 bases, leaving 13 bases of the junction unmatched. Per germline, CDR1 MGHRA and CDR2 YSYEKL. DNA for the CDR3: TGCGCCAGCAGCCACCAAGGGGGACAGGGTGTTACAGGAAACACCATATATTTT. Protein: CASSHQGGQGVTGNTIYF.

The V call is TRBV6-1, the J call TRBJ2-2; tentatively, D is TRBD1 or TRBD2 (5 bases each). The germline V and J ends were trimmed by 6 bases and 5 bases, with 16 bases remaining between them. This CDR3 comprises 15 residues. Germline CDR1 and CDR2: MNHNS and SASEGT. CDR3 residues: CASREPGRGTGELFF. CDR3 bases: TGTGCCAGCAGGGAACCGGGACGAGGGACCGGGGAGCTGTTTTTT.

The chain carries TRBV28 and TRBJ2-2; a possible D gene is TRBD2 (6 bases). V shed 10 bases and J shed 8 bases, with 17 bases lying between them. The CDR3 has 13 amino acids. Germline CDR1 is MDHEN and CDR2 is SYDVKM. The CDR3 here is CAIPGEERGELFF. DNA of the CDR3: TGTGCCATTCCTGGGGAGGAACGAGGGGAGCTGTTTTTT.

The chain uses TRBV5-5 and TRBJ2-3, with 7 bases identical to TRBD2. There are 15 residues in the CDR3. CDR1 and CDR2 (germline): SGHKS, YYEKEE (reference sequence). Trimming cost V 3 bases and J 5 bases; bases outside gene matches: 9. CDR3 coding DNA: TGTGCCAGCAGCTACCCCGGGGGGAGAGGAGATACGCAGTATTTT. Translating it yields CASSYPGGRGDTQYF.

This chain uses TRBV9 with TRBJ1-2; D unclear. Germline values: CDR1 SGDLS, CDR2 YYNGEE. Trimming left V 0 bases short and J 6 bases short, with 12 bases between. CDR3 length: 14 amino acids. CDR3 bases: TGTGCCAGCAGCGTAGAAGGACCACGGAATGGCTACACCTTC. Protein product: CASSVEGPRNGYTF. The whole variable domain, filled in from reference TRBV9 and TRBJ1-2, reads DSGVTQTPKHLITATGQRVTLRCSPRSGDLSVYWYQQSLDQGLQFLIQYYNGEERAKGNILERFSAQQFPDLHSELNLSSLELGDSALYFCASSVEGPRNGYTFGSGTRLTVV.

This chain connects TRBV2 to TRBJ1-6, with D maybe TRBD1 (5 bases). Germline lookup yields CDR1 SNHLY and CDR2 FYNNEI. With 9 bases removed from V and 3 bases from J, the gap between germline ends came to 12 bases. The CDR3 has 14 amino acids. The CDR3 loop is CASQTEFYNSPLHF. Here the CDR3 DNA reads TGTGCCAGTCAGACAGAGTTCTATAATTCACCCCTCCACTTT.

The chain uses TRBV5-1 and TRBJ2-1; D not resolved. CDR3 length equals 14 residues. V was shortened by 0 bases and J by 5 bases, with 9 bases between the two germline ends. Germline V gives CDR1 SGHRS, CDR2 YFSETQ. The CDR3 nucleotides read TGCGCCAGCAGCTTGGATGTGCGGAACAATGAGCAGTTCTTC. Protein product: CASSLDVRNNEQFF.

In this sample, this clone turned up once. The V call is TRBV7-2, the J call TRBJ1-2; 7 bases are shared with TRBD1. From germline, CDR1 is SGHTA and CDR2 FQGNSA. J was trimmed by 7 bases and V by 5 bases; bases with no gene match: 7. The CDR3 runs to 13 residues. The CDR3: CASSLDRVAGYTF. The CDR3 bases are TGTGCCAGCAGCCTCGACAGGGTGGCTGGCTACACCTTC.

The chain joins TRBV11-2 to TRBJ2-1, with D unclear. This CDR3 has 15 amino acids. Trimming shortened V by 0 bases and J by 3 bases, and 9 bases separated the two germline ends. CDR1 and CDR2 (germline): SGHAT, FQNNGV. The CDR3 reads CASSLEKGNYNEQFF. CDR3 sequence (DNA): TGTGCCAGCAGCTTAGAGAAAGGGAACTACAATGAGCAGTTCTTC.

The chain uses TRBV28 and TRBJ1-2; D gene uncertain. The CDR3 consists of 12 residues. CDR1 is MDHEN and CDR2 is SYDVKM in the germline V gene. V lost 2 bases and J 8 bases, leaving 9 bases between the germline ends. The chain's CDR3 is CASSLRGKGYTF. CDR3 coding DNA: TGTGCCAGCAGTTTACGCGGGAAAGGCTACACCTTC.

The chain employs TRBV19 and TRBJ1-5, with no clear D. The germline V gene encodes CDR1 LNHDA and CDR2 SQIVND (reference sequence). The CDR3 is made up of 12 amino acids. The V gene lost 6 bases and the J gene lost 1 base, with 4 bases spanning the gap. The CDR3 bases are TGTGCCAGTAGCCACAGCAATCAGCCCCAGCATTTT. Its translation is CASSHSNQPQHF.

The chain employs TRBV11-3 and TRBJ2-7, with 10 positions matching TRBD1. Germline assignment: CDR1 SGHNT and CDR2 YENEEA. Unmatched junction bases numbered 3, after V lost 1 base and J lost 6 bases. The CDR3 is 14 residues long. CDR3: CASSLGGDRGEQYV. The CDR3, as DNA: TGTGCCAGCAGCTTAGGGGGGGACAGGGGCGAGCAGTACGTC.

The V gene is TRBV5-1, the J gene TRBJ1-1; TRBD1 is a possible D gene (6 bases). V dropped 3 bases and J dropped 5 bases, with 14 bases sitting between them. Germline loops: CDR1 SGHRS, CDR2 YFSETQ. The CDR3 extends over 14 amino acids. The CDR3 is CASSWRGGNTEAFF. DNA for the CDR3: TGCGCCAGCAGCTGGAGGGGGGGAAATACTGAAGCTTTCTTT.